This TCR beta chain originates from a study of T cell responses to AZD1222 COVID-19 vaccine (dated by TCRdb to the early 2020s). A note on the overall study: Because spike-specific TCR depth and breadth did not differ between the two schedules, AZD1222 recipients who got a second dose at roughly 4 weeks were pooled with those who got a second dose at roughly 12 weeks. TCR sequencing was performed for about 240 trial participants, of whom about 200 were given two doses of AZD1222 and 26 were given two doses of MenACWY control vaccine. Enrollment into the trials was organized by age into subgroups of 18-55, 56-69 and 70-plus years, and those subgroups contained roughly 150, 30 and 60 TCR-sequenced participants, respectively. Study-wide conclusions, independent of this receptor: Conclusions about previously exposed vaccinees were limited because only six AZD1222 recipients were SARS-CoV-2 seropositive at baseline. In the small 56-69-year group, the increase in depth fell short of significance, most likely because of low power. Reportedly, close to half of the unique spike-specific TCRs recognized epitopes lying outside the regions that are mutated in the B.1.351 and B.1.1.7 variants. A significant rise in spike-specific TCR breadth and depth was observed after two AZD1222 doses relative to day 0 and relative to MenACWY recipients. Because no day 14 peak-response samples were available, repertoires were characterized only after the peak T cell response. Most participants were white British and females outnumbered males, and the authors suggested that clonal diversity may have been underestimated. CD4 TCRs associated with the vaccine covered the entire spike protein, and the dominant responses were in regions 160-218 and 743-854.

About this clone itself: The clone's antigen remains unknown. No much larger clonotype is one base removed from it; base qualities were not supplied.

Read against the paper, the sample's time point label means: baseline before first vaccination. Vaccinee samples were obtained from the UK trials COV001 and COV002, which included a single-blind randomized controlled phase 2/3 trial of AZD1222 (ChAdOx1 nCoV-19) in healthy adults. For TCRbeta chain sequencing, PBMC samples were collected from trial participants at day 0 and at day 28 after the second dose. The CDR3 regions of human TCRbeta chains were analyzed by immunosequencing. On the authors' methods: TCRs in the repertoires were matched against a reference library of SARS-CoV-2-specific TCRs that had been generated with the MIRA antigen-specificity platform. Breadth was defined as the fraction of unique TCRs that were SARS-CoV-2-associated. Depth was defined as the fraction of total T cells that were SARS-CoV-2-associated. Using the MIRA data, every spike-specific TCR was mapped to the spike region that the TCR reacted to and assigned to either a CD4 or a CD8 class. Log10-transformed breadth and depth values were compared by one-way ANOVA with Sidak's multiple comparisons tests. Held by TCRdb, this immuneACCESS table contains in-frame sequences only and omits some clones. Under half of the omission traces to an unresolved V gene where checked; the cause of the rest is unknown. V and J calls and clone size follow that table, whereas D and trimming were derived from the DNA. This sample has 95,000 or so clones in its table, and roughly 91% of those were observed once. 3.5% to 4% of the sample rests with the top ten.

From a lookup of the germline V gene, CDR1 and CDR2 are SGHRS and YFSETQ. The CDR3 runs 14 amino acids, cysteine and phenylalanine included. Only CDR3 DNA remains: 42 bases, in frame from the first base. Trimming takes 1 base from V and 3 bases from J, and the germline ends sit 10 bases apart. Sequencing used peripheral blood, obtained on day 0 of AZD1222 vaccination. The receptor was derived from an adult in good health. The rearrangement joined TRBV5-1 to TRBJ1-2; perhaps TRBD1 is the D gene, with 6 bases matching. The CDR3 region: CASSLTGWDYGYTF. The sequenced DNA is TGCGCCAGCAGCTTGACAGGGTGGGACTATGGCTACACCTTC.